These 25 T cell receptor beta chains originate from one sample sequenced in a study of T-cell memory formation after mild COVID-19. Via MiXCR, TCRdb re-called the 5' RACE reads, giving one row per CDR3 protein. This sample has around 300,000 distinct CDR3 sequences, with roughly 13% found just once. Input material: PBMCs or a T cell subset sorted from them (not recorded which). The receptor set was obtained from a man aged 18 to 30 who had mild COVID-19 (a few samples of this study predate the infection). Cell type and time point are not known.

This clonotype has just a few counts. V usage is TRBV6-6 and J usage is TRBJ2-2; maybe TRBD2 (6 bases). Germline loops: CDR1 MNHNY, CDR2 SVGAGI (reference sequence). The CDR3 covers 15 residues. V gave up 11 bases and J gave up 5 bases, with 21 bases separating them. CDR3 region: CAGLKEGKGTGELFF. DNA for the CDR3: TGTGCCGGTCTAAAGGAGGGGAAAGGGACCGGGGAGCTGTTTTTT.

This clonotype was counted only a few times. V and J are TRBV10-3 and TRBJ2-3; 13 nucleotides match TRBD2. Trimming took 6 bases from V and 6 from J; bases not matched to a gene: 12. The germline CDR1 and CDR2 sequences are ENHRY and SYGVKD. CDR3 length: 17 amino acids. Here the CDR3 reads CAIRTGTSGESVDTQYF. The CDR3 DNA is TGTGCCATCAGAACAGGGACTAGCGGGGAAAGTGTGGATACGCAGTATTTT.

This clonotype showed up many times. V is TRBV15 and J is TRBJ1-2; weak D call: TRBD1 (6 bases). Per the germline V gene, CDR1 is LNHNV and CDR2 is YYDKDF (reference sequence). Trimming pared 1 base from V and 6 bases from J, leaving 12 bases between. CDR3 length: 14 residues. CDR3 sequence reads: CATSRGGQNNGYTF. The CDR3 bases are TGTGCCACCAGCAGAGGTGGACAGAACAATGGCTACACCTTC.

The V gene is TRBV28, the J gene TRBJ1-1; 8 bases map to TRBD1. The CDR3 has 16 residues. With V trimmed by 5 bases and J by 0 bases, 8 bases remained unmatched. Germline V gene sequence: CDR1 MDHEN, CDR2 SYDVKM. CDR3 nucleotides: TGTGCCAGCAGTCCCCGTGGACAGGGCATGAACACTGAAGCTTTCTTT. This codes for CASSPRGQGMNTEAFF.

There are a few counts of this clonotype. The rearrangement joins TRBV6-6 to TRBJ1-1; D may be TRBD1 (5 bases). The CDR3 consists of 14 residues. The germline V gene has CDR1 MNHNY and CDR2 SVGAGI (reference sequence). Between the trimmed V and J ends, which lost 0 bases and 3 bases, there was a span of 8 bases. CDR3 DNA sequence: TGTGCCAGCAGTTACTCGACCAGGGACACTGAAGCTTTCTTT. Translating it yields CASSYSTRDTEAFF.

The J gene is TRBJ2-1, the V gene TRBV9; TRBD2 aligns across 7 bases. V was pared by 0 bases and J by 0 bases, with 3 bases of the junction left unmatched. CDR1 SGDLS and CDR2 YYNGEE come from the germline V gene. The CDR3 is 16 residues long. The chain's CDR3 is CASSVGGGSSYNEQFF. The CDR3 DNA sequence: TGTGCCAGCAGCGTAGGGGGAGGGAGCTCCTACAATGAGCAGTTCTTC. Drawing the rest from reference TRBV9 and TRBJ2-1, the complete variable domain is DSGVTQTPKHLITATGQRVTLRCSPRSGDLSVYWYQQSLDQGLQFLIQYYNGEERAKGNILERFSAQQFPDLHSELNLSSLELGDSALYFCASSVGGGSSYNEQFFGPGTRLTVL.

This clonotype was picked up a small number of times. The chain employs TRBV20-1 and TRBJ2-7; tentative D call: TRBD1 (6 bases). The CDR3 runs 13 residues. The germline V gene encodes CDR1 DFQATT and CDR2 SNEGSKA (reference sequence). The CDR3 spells CSVRQDPSSEQYV. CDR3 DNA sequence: TGCAGTGTCAGACAGGATCCCTCCTCCGAGCAGTACGTC.

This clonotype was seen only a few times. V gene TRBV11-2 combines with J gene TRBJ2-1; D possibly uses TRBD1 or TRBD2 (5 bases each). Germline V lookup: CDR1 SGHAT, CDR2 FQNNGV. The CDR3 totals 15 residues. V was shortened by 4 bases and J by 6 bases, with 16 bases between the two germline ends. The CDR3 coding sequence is TGTGCCAGCAGCTCTCTATCGGGACGTGGCAATGAGCAGTTCTTC. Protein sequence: CASSSLSGRGNEQFF.

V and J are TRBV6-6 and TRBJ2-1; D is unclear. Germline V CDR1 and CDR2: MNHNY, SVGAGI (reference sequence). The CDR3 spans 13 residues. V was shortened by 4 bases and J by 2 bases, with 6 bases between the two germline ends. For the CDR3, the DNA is TGTGCCAGCAGTTCCCGACCCTACAATGAGCAGTTCTTC. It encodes CASSSRPYNEQFF.

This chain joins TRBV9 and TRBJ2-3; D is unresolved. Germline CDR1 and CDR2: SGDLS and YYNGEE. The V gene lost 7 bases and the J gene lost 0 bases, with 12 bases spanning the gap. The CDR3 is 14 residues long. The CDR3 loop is CASATGPSTDTQYF. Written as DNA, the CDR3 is TGTGCCAGCGCGACGGGCCCTAGCACAGATACGCAGTATTTT.

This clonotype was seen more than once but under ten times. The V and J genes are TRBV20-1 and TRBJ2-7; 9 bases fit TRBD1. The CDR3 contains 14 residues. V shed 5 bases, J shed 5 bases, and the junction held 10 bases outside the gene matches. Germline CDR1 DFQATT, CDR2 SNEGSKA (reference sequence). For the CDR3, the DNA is TGCAGTGCTGACCCGGGACAGGGCTGGCACGAGCAGTACTTC. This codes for CSADPGQGWHEQYF.

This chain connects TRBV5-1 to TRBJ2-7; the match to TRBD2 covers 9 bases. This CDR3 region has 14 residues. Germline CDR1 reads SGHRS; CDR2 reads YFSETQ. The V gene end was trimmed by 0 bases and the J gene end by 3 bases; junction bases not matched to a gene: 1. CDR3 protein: CASSLGAGGYEQYV. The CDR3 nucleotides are TGCGCCAGCAGCTTGGGAGCGGGGGGCTACGAGCAGTACGTC.

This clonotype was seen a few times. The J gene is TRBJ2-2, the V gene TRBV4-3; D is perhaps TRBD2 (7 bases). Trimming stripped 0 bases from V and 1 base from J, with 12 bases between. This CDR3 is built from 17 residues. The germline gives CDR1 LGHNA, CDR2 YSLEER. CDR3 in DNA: TGCGCCAGCAGCCAAGACCGGGGGGCAAGGAACACCGGGGAGCTGTTTTTT. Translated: CASSQDRGARNTGELFF.

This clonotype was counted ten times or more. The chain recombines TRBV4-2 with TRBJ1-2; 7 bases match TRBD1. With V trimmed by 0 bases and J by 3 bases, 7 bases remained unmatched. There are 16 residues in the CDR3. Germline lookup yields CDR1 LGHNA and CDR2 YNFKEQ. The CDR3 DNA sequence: TGTGCCAGCAGCCAAGAGGGGACAGTCGTTTACTATGGCTACACCTTC. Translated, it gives CASSQEGTVVYYGYTF.

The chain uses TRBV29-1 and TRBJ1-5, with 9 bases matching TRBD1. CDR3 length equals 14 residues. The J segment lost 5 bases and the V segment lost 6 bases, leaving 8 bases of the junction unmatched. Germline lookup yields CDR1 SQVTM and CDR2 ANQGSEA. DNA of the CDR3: TGCAGCGTGATTTCCGGGACAGGGTATCAGCCCCAGCATTTT. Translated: CSVISGTGYQPQHF.

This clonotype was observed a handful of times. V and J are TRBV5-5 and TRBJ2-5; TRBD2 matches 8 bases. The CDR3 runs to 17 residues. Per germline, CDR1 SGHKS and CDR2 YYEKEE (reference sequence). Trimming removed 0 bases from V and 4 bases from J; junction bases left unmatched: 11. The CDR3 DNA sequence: TGTGCCAGCAGCTTGGCCACCAGGAGGCTAGCGGGAGAGACCCAGTACTTC. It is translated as CASSLATRRLAGETQYF.

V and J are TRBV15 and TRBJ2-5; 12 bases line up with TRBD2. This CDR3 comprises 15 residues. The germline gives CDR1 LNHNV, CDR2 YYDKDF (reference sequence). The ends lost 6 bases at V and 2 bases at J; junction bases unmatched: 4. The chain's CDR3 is CATSRTSGEQETQYF. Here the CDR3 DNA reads TGTGCCACCAGTAGGACTAGCGGGGAACAAGAGACCCAGTACTTC.

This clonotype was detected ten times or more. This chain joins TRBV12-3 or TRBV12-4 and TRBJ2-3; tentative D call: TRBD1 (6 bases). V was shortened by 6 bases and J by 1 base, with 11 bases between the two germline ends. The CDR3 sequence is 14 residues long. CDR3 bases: TGTGCCAGCAGCCCGGACAGCCGCACAGATACGCAGTATTTT. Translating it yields CASSPDSRTDTQYF.

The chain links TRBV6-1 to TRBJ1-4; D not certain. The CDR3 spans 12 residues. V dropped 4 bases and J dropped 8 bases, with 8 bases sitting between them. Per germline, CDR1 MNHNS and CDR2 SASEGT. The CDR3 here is CASSGGVEKLFF. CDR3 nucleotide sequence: TGTGCCAGCAGTGGCGGGGTCGAAAAACTGTTTTTT.

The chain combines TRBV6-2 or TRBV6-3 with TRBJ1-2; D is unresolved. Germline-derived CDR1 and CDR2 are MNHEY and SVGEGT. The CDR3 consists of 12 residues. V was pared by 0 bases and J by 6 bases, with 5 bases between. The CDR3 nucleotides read TGTGCCAGCAGTTACTCTGGGGATGGCTACACCTTC. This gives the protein CASSYSGDGYTF.

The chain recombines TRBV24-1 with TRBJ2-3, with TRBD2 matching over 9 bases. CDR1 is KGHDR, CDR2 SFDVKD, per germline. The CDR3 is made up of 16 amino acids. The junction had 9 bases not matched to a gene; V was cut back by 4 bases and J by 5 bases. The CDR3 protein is CATSDRTSDGKDTQYF. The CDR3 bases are TGTGCCACCAGTGACCGGACTAGCGACGGGAAAGATACGCAGTATTTT.

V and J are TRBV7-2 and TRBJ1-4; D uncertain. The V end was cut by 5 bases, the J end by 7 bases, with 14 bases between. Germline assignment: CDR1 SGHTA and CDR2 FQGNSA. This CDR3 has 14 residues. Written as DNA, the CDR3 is TGTGCCAGCAGCCGAATACAGCAAGGTGAAAAACTGTTTTTT. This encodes CASSRIQQGEKLFF.

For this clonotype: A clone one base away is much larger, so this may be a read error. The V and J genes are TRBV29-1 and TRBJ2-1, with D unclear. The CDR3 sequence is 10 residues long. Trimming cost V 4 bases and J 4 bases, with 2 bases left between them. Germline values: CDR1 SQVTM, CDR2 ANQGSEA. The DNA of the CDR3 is TGCAGCGTTGCGTACAATGAGCAGTTCTTC. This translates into CSVAYNEQFF.

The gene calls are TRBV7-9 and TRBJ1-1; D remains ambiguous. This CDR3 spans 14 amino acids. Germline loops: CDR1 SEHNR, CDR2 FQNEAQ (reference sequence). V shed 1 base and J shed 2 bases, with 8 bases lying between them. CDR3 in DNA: TGTGCCAGCAGCTTAGGGGCCACCAACACTGAAGCTTTCTTT. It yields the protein CASSLGATNTEAFF.

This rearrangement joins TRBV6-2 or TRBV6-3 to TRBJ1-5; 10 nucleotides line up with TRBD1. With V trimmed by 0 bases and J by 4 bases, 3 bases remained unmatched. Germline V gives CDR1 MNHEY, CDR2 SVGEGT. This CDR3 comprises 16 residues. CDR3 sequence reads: CASSYSGTGVNQPQHF. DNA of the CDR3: TGTGCCAGCAGTTACTCCGGGACAGGGGTTAATCAGCCCCAGCATTTT.